This T cell receptor (beta chain) came from a study of blood T cell repertoires in COVID-19. Germline V gives CDR1 LGHDT, CDR2 YNNKEL (reference sequence). This CDR3 contains 14 residues. V lost 3 bases to trimming and J lost 5 bases, with 10 bases between them. The protocol was immunoSEQ multiplex PCR, while the TCRdb copy is restricted to in-frame clones and leaves out a portion. Among approximately 280,000 clones, approximately 88% were seen once, and the ten largest hold under 2.5%. V gene TRBV3-1 (or the pseudogene TRBV3-2) combines with J gene TRBJ2-2; tentatively, D is TRBD1 (6 bases). Sequences were obtained from peripheral blood. The TCR comes from a man aged 50-60 years with acute or convalescent COVID-19. CDR3 sequence reads: CASSHGQMTGELFF. In nucleotides, the CDR3 is TGTGCCAGCAGCCATGGACAGATGACCGGGGAGCTGTTTTTT.